The rows below give T cell receptor beta chains drawn from one sample of a study of technical replicates of blood from a handful of donors. Only in-frame clones appear in the TCRdb table, and some are missing; sequencing was by immunoSEQ multiplex PCR. The sample includes fewer than 95,000 clones, over 75% of them seen just once. Sequencing was performed on T cells isolated from PBMCs. The receptor source for this set is a human donor in good health. CDR3s include the opening cysteine and the closing phenylalanine or tryptophan. A D gene is named only where the DNA matches it firmly. Size tells how often a clone was seen (once, few, many) or the class of an expanded clone, and some rows leave it out.

TRBV30	TRBJ1-5	NA	NA	CAWDGGAQPQHF	TGTGCCTGGGATGGGGGGGCCCAGCCCCAGCATTTT
TRBV10-1	TRBJ2-1	TRBD2	NA	CASSPSGRNAYNEQFF	TGCGCCAGCAGTCCCAGCGGGAGAAACGCCTACAATGAGCAGTTCTTC
TRBV28	TRBJ1-1	TRBD1	NA	CASSAGQDKGAFF	TGTGCCAGCAGTGCGGGACAGGACAAGGGAGCTTTCTTT
TRBV11-2	TRBJ2-5	TRBD2	once	CASSGRLAGVMETQYF	TGTGCCAGCAGCGGTCGACTAGCGGGAGTTATGGAGACCCAGTACTTC
TRBV2	TRBJ1-2	NA	NA	CASRDGGAEHGYTF	TGTGCCAGCAGGGATGGTGGGGCTGAGCATGGCTACACCTTC
TRBV6-5	TRBJ2-7	NA	NA	CASSSSPRAYEQYF	TGTGCCAGCAGTTCCTCACCCCGAGCCTACGAGCAGTACTTC
TRBV6-1	TRBJ1-4	TRBD1	once	CASRDRGAANEKLFF	TGTGCCAGCAGGGACAGGGGCGCGGCTAATGAAAAACTGTTTTTT
TRBV29-1	TRBJ2-6	NA	NA	CSVDTGSPGANVLTF	TGCAGCGTTGACACCGGGAGTCCTGGGGCCAACGTCCTGACTTTC
TRBV28	TRBJ1-1	TRBD1	NA	CASSFIRTGPPMNTEAFF	TGTGCCAGCAGTTTCATCAGGACAGGGCCCCCCATGAACACTGAAGCTTTCTTT
TRBV9	TRBJ2-4	NA	NA	CASSEQAGAPGAKNIQYF	TGTGCCAGCAGCGAACAAGCAGGGGCCCCGGGGGCCAAAAACATTCAGTACTTC
TRBV4-2	TRBJ2-7	TRBD2	NA	CASSQTGLAGYEQYF	TGTGCCAGCAGCCAAACGGGACTAGCGGGCTACGAGCAGTACTTC
TRBV6-5	TRBJ1-5	NA	NA	CASSYHSGDQPQHF	TGTGCCAGCAGTTACCATTCTGGAGATCAGCCCCAGCATTTT
TRBV2	TRBJ1-1	TRBD1	NA	CASRLTGGNTEAFF	TGTGCCAGCAGGTTGACAGGGGGGAACACTGAAGCTTTCTTT
TRBV10-3	TRBJ2-7	TRBD1	NA	CAISPRDRAYEQYF	TGTGCCATCAGTCCCCGGGACAGGGCCTACGAGCAGTACTTC
TRBV18	TRBJ2-1	NA	NA	CASSPPTTDPLIGEQFF	TGTGCCAGCTCACCACCCACCACAGACCCACTCATAGGCGAGCAGTTCTTC
TRBV19	TRBJ2-3	NA	NA	CASSIAGVEHIYTQYF	TGTGCCAGTAGTATAGCGGGGGTCGAACACATCTATACGCAGTATTTT
TRBV19	TRBJ1-5	TRBD1	NA	CASSITGVYNQPQHF	TGTGCCAGTAGTATAACAGGGGTATACAATCAGCCCCAGCATTTT
TRBV14	TRBJ2-1	NA	NA	CASSQGLGNKGYNEQFF	TGTGCCAGCAGCCAAGGATTAGGGAACAAGGGGTACAATGAGCAGTTCTTC
TRBV6-5	TRBJ2-7	NA	NA	CASSPGGPPGHEQYF	TGTGCCAGCAGCCCCGGGGGGCCCCCGGGCCACGAGCAGTACTTC
TRBV5-1	TRBJ1-1	NA	few	CASSLASGDYNTEAFF	TGCGCCAGCAGCTTGGCCTCGGGGGATTATAACACTGAAGCTTTCTTT
TRBV5-1	TRBJ2-2	TRBD2	NA	CASSLPSDAGGASGGELFF	TGCGCCAGCAGCCTACCTAGTGATGCCGGGGGGGCCTCAGGAGGGGAGCTGTTTTTT
TRBV7-9	TRBJ1-2	NA	NA	CASSLLSGKRDGYTF	TGTGCCAGCAGCTTATTGTCGGGGAAAAGGGATGGCTACACCTTC
TRBV28	TRBJ1-5	NA	NA	CASSLLVNQPQHF	TGTGCCAGCAGTTTGTTAGTCAATCAGCCCCAGCATTTT
TRBV5-4	TRBJ2-2	NA	NA	CASSSFGAGEFGTGELFF	TGTGCCAGCAGCTCCTTCGGTGCAGGGGAGTTTGGCACCGGGGAGCTGTTTTTT
TRBV5-1	TRBJ2-7	NA	NA	CASSYGESLAYEQYF	TGCGCCAGCAGCTACGGGGAATCGCTAGCCTACGAGCAGTACTTC
TRBV19	TRBJ2-4	NA	NA	CASSILARGENIQYF	TGTGCCAGTAGTATATTAGCCAGGGGTGAAAACATTCAGTACTTC
TRBV4-2	TRBJ2-3	TRBD2	once	CASSQTARGGTDTQYF	TGTGCCAGCAGCCAGACCGCGCGGGGAGGGACAGATACGCAGTATTTT
TRBV28	TRBJ2-3	NA	NA	CASREGLSDTQYF	TGTGCCAGCAGGGAGGGACTTTCGGATACGCAGTATTTT